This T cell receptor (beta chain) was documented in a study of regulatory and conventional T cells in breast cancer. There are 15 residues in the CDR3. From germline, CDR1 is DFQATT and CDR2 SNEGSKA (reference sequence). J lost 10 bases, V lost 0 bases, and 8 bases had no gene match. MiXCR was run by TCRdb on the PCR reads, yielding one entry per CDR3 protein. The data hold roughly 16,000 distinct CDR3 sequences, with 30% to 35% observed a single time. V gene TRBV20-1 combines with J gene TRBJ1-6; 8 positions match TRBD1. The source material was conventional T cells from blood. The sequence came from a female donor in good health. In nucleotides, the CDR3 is TGCAGTGCTAGAGATTTCGAACAGGGGGACTCACCCCTCCACTTT. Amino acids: CSARDFEQGDSPLHF.